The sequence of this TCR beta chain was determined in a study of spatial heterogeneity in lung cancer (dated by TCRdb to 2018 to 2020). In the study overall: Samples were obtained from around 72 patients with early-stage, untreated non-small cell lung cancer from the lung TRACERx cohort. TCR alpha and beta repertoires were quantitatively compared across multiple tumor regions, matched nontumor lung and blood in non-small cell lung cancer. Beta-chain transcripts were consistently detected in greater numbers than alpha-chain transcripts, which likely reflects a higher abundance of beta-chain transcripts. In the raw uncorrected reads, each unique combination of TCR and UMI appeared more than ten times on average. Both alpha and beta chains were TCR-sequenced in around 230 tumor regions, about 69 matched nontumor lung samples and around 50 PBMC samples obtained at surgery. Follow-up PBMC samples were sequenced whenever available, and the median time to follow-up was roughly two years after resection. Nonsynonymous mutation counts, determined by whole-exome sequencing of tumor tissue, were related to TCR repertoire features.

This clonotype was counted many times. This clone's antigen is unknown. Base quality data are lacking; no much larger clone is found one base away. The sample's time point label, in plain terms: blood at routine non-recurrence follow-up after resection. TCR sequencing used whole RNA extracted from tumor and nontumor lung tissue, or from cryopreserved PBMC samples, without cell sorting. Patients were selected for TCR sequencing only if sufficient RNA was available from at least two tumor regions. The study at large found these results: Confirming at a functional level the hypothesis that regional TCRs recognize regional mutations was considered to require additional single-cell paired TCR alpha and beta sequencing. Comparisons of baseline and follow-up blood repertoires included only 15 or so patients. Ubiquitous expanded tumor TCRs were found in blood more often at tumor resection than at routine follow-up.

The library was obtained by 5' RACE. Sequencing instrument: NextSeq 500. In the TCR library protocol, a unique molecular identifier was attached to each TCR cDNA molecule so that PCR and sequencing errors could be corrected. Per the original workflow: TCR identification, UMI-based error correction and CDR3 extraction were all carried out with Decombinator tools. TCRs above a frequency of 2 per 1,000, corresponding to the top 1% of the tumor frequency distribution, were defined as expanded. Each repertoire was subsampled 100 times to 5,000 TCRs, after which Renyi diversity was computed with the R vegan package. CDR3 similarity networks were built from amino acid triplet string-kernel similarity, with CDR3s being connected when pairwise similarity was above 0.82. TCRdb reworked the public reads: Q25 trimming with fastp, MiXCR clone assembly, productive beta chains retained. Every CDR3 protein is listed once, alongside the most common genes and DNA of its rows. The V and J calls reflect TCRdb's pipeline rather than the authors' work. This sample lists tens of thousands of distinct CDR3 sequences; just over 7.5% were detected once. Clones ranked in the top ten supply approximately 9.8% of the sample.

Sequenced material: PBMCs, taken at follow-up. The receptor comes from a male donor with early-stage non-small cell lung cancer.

CDR3 protein: CASSYSPRNEQFF. The nucleotide sequence reads TGTGCCAGCAGTTACTCGCCTCGGAATGAGCAGTTCTTC. The chain was built from TRBV6-5 and TRBJ2-1, with the D gene uncertain. Trimming at the junction amounts to 0 bases on V and 7 bases on J, and the germline ends lie 7 bases apart. Per the germline V gene, MNHEY is the CDR1 and SVGAGI is the CDR2. The CDR3 starts with the cysteine, ends with the phenylalanine, and has 13 residues. Left in the record is the CDR3 DNA by itself, 39 bases read in frame from the first base.